The 8 T cell receptor beta chains reported below all come from one sample, sequenced in a study of T-cell memory formation after mild COVID-19. TCRdb re-called the 5' RACE reads through MiXCR, storing one row per CDR3 protein. The data show about 600,000 distinct CDR3 sequences, roughly 22% seen once. Sequences were obtained from PBMCs or a T cell subset sorted from them (not recorded which). Receptor source: an adult woman who had mild COVID-19 (a few samples of this study predate the infection). Cell type and time point are not known.

This clonotype was seen a handful of times. The CDR3: CASSYDHEQFF. The CDR3 region has the DNA TGTGCCAGCAGTTACGACCATGAGCAGTTCTTC. The chain combines TRBV6-2 or TRBV6-3 with TRBJ2-1; D is ambiguous. The CDR3 loop spans 11 amino acids. CDR1 is MNHEY, CDR2 SVGEGT, per germline. With 2 bases removed from V and 8 bases from J, the gap between germline ends came to 4 bases.

The chain carries TRBV29-1 and TRBJ2-3; 7 nucleotides line up with TRBD1. This CDR3 is 14 amino acids long. V lost 6 bases, J lost 8 bases, and 14 bases stayed unmatched. Per germline, CDR1 SQVTM and CDR2 ANQGSEA. CDR3 DNA sequence: TGCAGCGTGGGTCAAGACAGGGTTTTAGGTACGCAGTATTTT. Its protein is CSVGQDRVLGTQYF.

This chain links TRBV5-1 with TRBJ2-7; a possible D gene is TRBD1 (5 bases). This CDR3 is 14 amino acids long. Germline values: CDR1 SGHRS, CDR2 YFSETQ. V lost 6 bases, J lost 2 bases, and 15 bases lay in between. The CDR3: CASTFVPGTYEQYF. Here the CDR3 DNA reads TGCGCCAGCACCTTCGTCCCAGGGACCTACGAGCAGTACTTC.

This chain joins TRBV2 and TRBJ1-1; the D is unclear. The CDR3 has 12 amino acids. Germline CDR1 SNHLY, CDR2 FYNNEI. Trimming shortened V by 3 bases and J by 3 bases, and 5 bases separated the two germline ends. The CDR3 protein is CASSDTDTEAFF. The CDR3 nucleotides read TGTGCCAGCAGTGACACAGACACTGAAGCTTTCTTT.

This clonotype was counted ten times or more. The chain joins TRBV5-1 to TRBJ2-3; 13 bases are a match to TRBD2. The V gene's germline CDR1 is SGHRS and CDR2 YFSETQ. The CDR3 sequence is 15 residues long. J gave up 3 bases and V 4 bases, and 2 bases lay outside the gene matches. CDR3 DNA: TGCGCCAGCAGCACACTAGCGGGGGGGACAGATACGCAGTATTTT. It codes for CASSTLAGGTDTQYF.

The gene calls are TRBV7-6 and TRBJ2-7; D unresolved. The CDR3 spans 15 residues. V was clipped by 5 bases and J by 7 bases, with 21 bases between them. The germline CDR1 and CDR2 sequences are SGHVS and FNYEAQ. CDR3: CASSPSTDGPLEQYF. For the CDR3, the DNA is TGTGCCAGCAGCCCCTCTACGGACGGCCCCTTAGAGCAGTACTTC.

In its sample, this clonotype was seen a few times. The chain combines TRBV25-1 with TRBJ2-7, with TRBD1 identical over 8 bases. With V trimmed by 3 bases and J by 3 bases, 4 bases remained unmatched. The CDR3 is made up of 14 amino acids. Germline CDR1 reads MGHDK; CDR2 reads SYGVNS. The CDR3 DNA follows: TGTGCCAGCAGTGACAGGACAGGGTACTACGAGCAGTACTTC. Translating it yields CASSDRTGYYEQYF.

The chain employs TRBV7-3 and TRBJ2-1; 8 bases match TRBD2. The CDR3 is made up of 16 amino acids. Trimming took 1 base from V and 2 from J; bases not matched to a gene: 4. The germline V gene encodes CDR1 SGHTA and CDR2 FQGTGA. The CDR3 loop is CASSLKRERTYNEQFF. CDR3 DNA: TGTGCCAGCAGCTTAAAGCGGGAGCGGACCTACAATGAGCAGTTCTTC.